This T cell receptor (beta chain) came from a study of cytomegalovirus exposure and HLA in healthy donors. Remarks on this clone: The antigen is undetermined.

PCR used 60 Vbeta primers and 13 Jbeta primers. Only in-frame clones appear in the TCRdb table, and some are missing; sequencing was by immunoSEQ multiplex PCR. The sample lists 150,000 to 200,000 clones, 70% to 85% occurring once. The length of the CDR3 is 17 residues. Trimming removed 1 base from V and 1 base from J, with 14 bases in between. Germline V gene sequence: CDR1 LGHNA, CDR2 YSLEER. Study-wide findings and caveats: Presence/absence analyses took donor sequencing depth as roughly uniform. The later analysis indicated that the majority of CMV-associated TCR beta chains appeared HLA-restricted. Reportedly, fewer N-insertions than the 666-donor mean appeared in an Asian-associated ancestry cluster in a later analysis.

V usage is TRBV4-3 and J usage is TRBJ1-5, with a possible D match to TRBD1 (5 bases). This sequence originates from a man aged 45-65 years in good health and CMV-seropositive. The sample consisted of PBMCs. CDR3 region: CASSQGKGLGSNQPQHF. Here the CDR3 DNA reads TGCGCCAGCAGCCAAGGCAAGGGACTGGGGAGCAATCAGCCCCAGCATTTT.